Here is one T cell receptor (beta chain) with its context. Per the authors' pipeline: Amplification with reference gene primers provided the estimates of nucleated cell counts. The repertoire was sequenced with immunoSEQ multiplex PCR; TCRdb's copy has only in-frame clones and lacks some. V and J calls and clone size are given by that table; D and trimming were obtained from the DNA. The top ten clones hold roughly 2.3% of a sample with 220,000 or so clones, 65% to 85% of them seen once. V lost 0 bases, J lost 2 bases, and 12 bases lay in between. Germline CDR1 SGHRS, CDR2 YFSETQ. The CDR3 is 15 residues long. These data are taken from a study of blood T cell repertoires in COVID-19.

The sequencing input was peripheral blood. The TCR was taken from a woman aged 55-75 years with acute or convalescent COVID-19. The chain combines TRBV5-1 with TRBJ2-7; perhaps TRBD1 as D (5 bases). This CDR3 reads CASSLGQTPTYEQYF. In DNA, the CDR3 is TGCGCCAGCAGCTTGGGACAGACGCCGACCTACGAGCAGTACTTC.